The present T cell receptor (beta chain) was sequenced within a study of blood T cell repertoires in COVID-19. In the study overall: Spain, Italy and the United States supplied samples that represented acute and convalescent COVID-19. PBMCs, B-cell-depleted T cells, or T cells provided the cDNA or gDNA that made up the material.

The ends lost 0 bases at V and 4 bases at J; junction bases unmatched: 2. From germline, CDR1 is SGDLS and CDR2 YYNGEE. The CDR3 is 14 residues long. Original handling: The authors estimated nucleated cell counts from reference gene primer amplification. The assay was immunoSEQ multiplex PCR, and TCRdb's table has in-frame clones only and misses some. V and J calls and clone size come straight from that table; D and trimming were deduced from the DNA. Here the sample spans about 300,000 clones, more than 75% being singletons. This clone was observed a few times. The sequence was collected from a man between 65 and 85 years old with acute or convalescent COVID-19. The sequenced sample was peripheral blood. The rearrangement joins TRBV9 to TRBJ2-5, with 8 positions matching TRBD2. The CDR3 region has the DNA TGTGCCAGCAGCGTAGCGGGGGGGCCAGAGACCCAGTACTTC. This encodes CASSVAGGPETQYF.